These 23 T cell receptor beta chains originate from one sample sequenced in a study of cytotoxic CD8 clonotypes in ibrutinib-treated CLL. Libraries were prepared by immunoSEQ multiplex PCR; TCRdb keeps only in-frame clonotypes and omits some of them. The sample gives 250,000 to 350,000 clones, approximately 76% of which show up once; around 5.1% is in the top ten. The material was PBMCs, obtained at disease progression, from a patient treated with ibrutinib. These receptors all come from a human donor with chronic lymphocytic leukemia.

The J gene is TRBJ2-7, the V gene TRBV10-3; 10 bases map to TRBD2. Germline lookup yields CDR1 ENHRY and CDR2 SYGVKD. This CDR3 spans 14 amino acids. V was pared by 6 bases and J by 6 bases, with 8 bases of the junction left unmatched. This chain's CDR3 is CAISPRTSGSEQYF. The CDR3 DNA reads as TGTGCCATCAGCCCGAGGACTAGCGGCTCCGAGCAGTACTTC.

The V call is TRBV6-5, the J call TRBJ2-5; 7 positions match TRBD2. The CDR3 runs to 12 residues. Germline CDR1 reads MNHEY; CDR2 reads SVGAGI. Losses at the gene ends were 5 bases for V and 8 bases for J; bases not matched to a gene: 5. The CDR3 is CASSSGAPTQYF. The DNA of the CDR3 is TGTGCCAGCAGTAGCGGGGCCCCTACCCAGTACTTC.

A few counts support this clone. One junction end does not reproduce the germline sequence, and a read error may be involved. The V call is TRBV28, the J call TRBJ1-5, with D tentatively TRBD1 (5 bases). The CDR3 loop spans 13 amino acids. The germline gives CDR1 MDHEN, CDR2 SYDVKM. The CDR3 sequence: CASSLVSGLPRHF. The CDR3 coding sequence is TGTGCCAGCAGTTTAGTTTCGGGGCTGCCCCGGCATTTT.

The chain has TRBV10-3 and TRBJ2-7; TRBD1 aligns across 9 bases. Germline CDR1 reads ENHRY; CDR2 reads SYGVKD. Trimming took 5 bases from V and 6 from J; bases not matched to a gene: 8. CDR3 length: 14 residues. The CDR3 DNA reads as TGTGCCATCAGTTCCGGGACAGGGTTGTCCGAGCAGTACTTC. This translates into CAISSGTGLSEQYF.

The chain links TRBV6-1 to TRBJ2-5; D unclear. The CDR3 runs to 14 residues. Germline loops: CDR1 MNHNS, CDR2 SASEGT. Trimming pared 0 bases from V and 2 bases from J, leaving 7 bases between. CDR3 residues: CASSEAWQQETQYF. The CDR3 nucleotides read TGTGCCAGCAGTGAAGCGTGGCAGCAAGAGACCCAGTACTTC.

This clone was seen many times. The chain employs TRBV7-2 and TRBJ2-3; the D gene could be TRBD1 or TRBD2 (5 bases each). Germline CDR1 is SGHTA and CDR2 is FQGNSA. The CDR3 contains 16 residues. Trimming shortened V by 5 bases and J by 2 bases, and 17 bases separated the two germline ends. The CDR3 loop reads CASSKTRDQYTDTQYF. CDR3 DNA sequence: TGTGCCAGCAGCAAAACTCGGGACCAATACACAGATACGCAGTATTTT.

This rearrangement joins TRBV6-1 to TRBJ1-6; 7 bases line up with TRBD1. In germline, CDR1 is MNHNS, CDR2 SASEGT. The V gene end was trimmed by 10 bases and the J gene end by 9 bases; junction bases not matched to a gene: 9. The CDR3 consists of 13 residues. The CDR3 spells CANRGAARSPLHF. The CDR3 region has the DNA TGTGCCAACAGGGGCGCCGCACGTTCACCCCTCCACTTT.

The rearrangement joins TRBV2 to TRBJ1-5; tentatively, D is TRBD1 (5 bases). V gave up 7 bases and J gave up 0 bases, with 10 bases separating them. Germline CDR1 is SNHLY and CDR2 is FYNNEI. The CDR3 is 14 residues long. DNA of the CDR3: TGTGCCAGCACGGACAAGTATAGCAATCAGCCCCAGCATTTT. This sequence encodes CASTDKYSNQPQHF.

V gene TRBV18 combines with J gene TRBJ2-7; 8 nucleotides line up with TRBD1. The CDR3 has 15 amino acids. CDR1 and CDR2 from the germline V gene are KGHSH and LQKENI. V lost 3 bases to trimming and J lost 4 bases; unmatched junction nucleotides: 8. CDR3 amino acids: CASSPRTGWKYEQYF. The CDR3 nucleotides read TGTGCCAGCTCACCCCGGACAGGGTGGAAGTACGAGCAGTACTTC.

The genes are TRBV18 and TRBJ2-7; 11 nucleotides align to TRBD1. Germline V gene sequence: CDR1 KGHSH, CDR2 LQKENI. Trimming cost V 4 bases and J 5 bases; bases outside gene matches: 4. The CDR3 sequence is 14 residues long. In DNA, the CDR3 is TGTGCCAGCTCACGGACAGGGGGCTTGGACGAGCAGTACTTC. This sequence encodes CASSRTGGLDEQYF.

This clone was counted a single time. J is TRBJ2-7 and V is TRBV9; 11 nucleotides match TRBD2. This CDR3 region has 17 residues. Germline V gene sequence: CDR1 SGDLS, CDR2 YYNGEE. The junction had 10 bases not matched to a gene; V was cut back by 3 bases and J by 2 bases. DNA for the CDR3: TGTGCCAGCAGCGACCCCCGAGGGACTAGCGGTGCCTACGAGCAGTACTTC. It yields the protein CASSDPRGTSGAYEQYF.

The J gene is TRBJ2-1, the V gene TRBV5-1; the match to TRBD2 covers 9 bases. This CDR3 has 19 residues. CDR1 and CDR2 (germline): SGHRS, YFSETQ. Losses at the gene ends were 2 bases for V and 0 bases for J; bases not matched to a gene: 12. In DNA form, the CDR3 reads TGCGCCAGCAGCTTTAGTAGCGGGGGCCCATTAAGCTCCTACAATGAGCAGTTCTTC. Protein sequence: CASSFSSGGPLSSYNEQFF.

The table lists this clone with a few counts. V is TRBV7-2 and J is TRBJ2-7, with D tentatively TRBD1 (5 bases). The CDR3 spans 15 residues. The V gene lost 0 bases and the J gene lost 0 bases, with 9 bases spanning the gap. Germline loops: CDR1 SGHTA, CDR2 FQGNSA. This chain's CDR3 is CASSLARQLSYEQYF. The CDR3, as DNA: TGTGCCAGCAGCTTAGCGCGACAGCTCTCCTACGAGCAGTACTTC.

The chain uses TRBV5-1 and TRBJ1-4, with 8 bases lining up with TRBD1. V shed 4 bases, J shed 8 bases, and the junction held 7 bases outside the gene matches. Germline CDR1 and CDR2: SGHRS and YFSETQ. This CDR3 comprises 14 residues. CDR3: CASSADRGEEKLFF. The CDR3 DNA follows: TGCGCCAGCAGCGCCGACAGGGGAGAGGAAAAACTGTTTTTT.

The CDR3 nucleotides read TGTGCCAGCAGCTTAAACAGGCCCCAACTCGCGGACACTGAAGCTTTCTTT. This translates into CASSLNRPQLADTEAFF. V is TRBV7-6 and J is TRBJ1-1; TRBD1 is a possible D gene (5 bases). The CDR3 covers 17 residues. Germline CDR1 is SGHVS and CDR2 is FNYEAQ. The V gene lost 2 bases and the J gene lost 3 bases, with 19 bases spanning the gap.

The chain joins TRBV11-2 to TRBJ2-5; the match to TRBD2 covers 10 bases. Germline V gene lookup returns CDR1 SGHAT and CDR2 FQNNGV. V shed 4 bases, J shed 13 bases, and the junction held 9 bases outside the gene matches. The CDR3 length is 13 residues. The CDR3 here is CASSSPGLAATYF. CDR3 in DNA: TGTGCCAGCAGCTCCCCAGGACTAGCGGCTACGTACTTC.

The chain has TRBV25-1 and TRBJ2-7; no reliable D call. Trimming pared 6 bases from V and 0 bases from J, leaving 15 bases between. From germline, CDR1 is MGHDK and CDR2 SYGVNS. This CDR3 contains 15 residues. Written as DNA, the CDR3 is TGTGCCAGCAGCTTGGCCGGTGGGAACTCCTACGAGCAGTACTTC. Translation: CASSLAGGNSYEQYF.

V and J are TRBV4-3 and TRBJ2-7, with 10 nucleotides matching TRBD1. CDR3 length: 15 amino acids. V lost 3 bases to trimming and J lost 7 bases; unmatched junction nucleotides: 9. Germline CDR1 is LGHNA and CDR2 is YSLEER. The CDR3 spells CASSQRQGAGWEQYF. CDR3 DNA sequence: TGCGCCAGCAGCCAGAGACAGGGGGCCGGTTGGGAGCAGTACTTC.

The genes are TRBV28 and TRBJ2-1; TRBD1 agrees at 9 bases. The CDR3 extends over 13 amino acids. The V gene end was trimmed by 8 bases and the J gene end by 8 bases; junction bases not matched to a gene: 7. Germline V lookup: CDR1 MDHEN, CDR2 SYDVKM. CDR3 DNA: TGTGCCAGCCTCCGGGACAGGGACCATGAGCAGTTCTTC. Amino acids: CASLRDRDHEQFF.

This chain uses TRBV4-1 with TRBJ2-7; D call uncertain. This CDR3 comprises 12 residues. The V end lost 1 base, the J end lost 0 bases, and 1 base lay between the germline ends. Per the germline V gene, CDR1 is MGHRA and CDR2 is YSYEKL. This chain's CDR3 is CASSQASYEQYF. DNA for the CDR3: TGCGCCAGCAGCCAAGCCTCCTACGAGCAGTACTTC.

In this sample, this clone turned up once. The CDR3 DNA is TGTGCCAGCAGCTCTTTCCGGCGAACAGATACGCAGTATTTT. Translating it yields CASSSFRRTDTQYF. V usage is TRBV7-2 and J usage is TRBJ2-3; D ambiguous. The CDR3 is 14 amino acids. Germline lookup yields CDR1 SGHTA and CDR2 FQGNSA. The V and J ends lost 4 bases and 3 bases respectively, with 11 bases between them.

The gene calls are TRBV2 and TRBJ1-3, with D possibly being TRBD1 (6 bases). In germline, CDR1 is SNHLY, CDR2 FYNNEI. CDR3 length: 17 residues. V lost 10 bases and J 2 bases, leaving 24 bases between the germline ends. Here the CDR3 DNA reads TGTGCCATCTATGCTTTAAGGGGGTTCTCTCCTGGAAACACCATATATTTT. It translates to CAIYALRGFSPGNTIYF.

The chain employs TRBV7-9 and TRBJ2-1, with unresolved D. Germline CDR1 reads SEHNR; CDR2 reads FQNEAQ (reference sequence). V was clipped by 5 bases and J by 0 bases, with 11 bases between them. CDR3 length equals 15 residues. The CDR3 sequence: CASSPTGVSYNEQFF. The DNA for the CDR3 is TGTGCCAGCAGCCCGACTGGAGTCTCCTACAATGAGCAGTTCTTC.